Below, 23 T cell receptor beta chains from the same sample are listed, as sequenced in a study of blood T cell repertoires in COVID-19 (dated by TCRdb to the early 2020s). The library came from the immunoSEQ multiplex PCR assay. Entries here come from immuneACCESS through TCRdb and include only in-frame sequences with V and J called. Some clones fail to appear in such tables; in the studies checked, an unresolved V gene covers under half of the shortfall, and the cause of the remainder is unknown. This sample gives approximately 50,000 clones in total; about nine tenths of them show up just once. Together, the top ten hold roughly 4% of the sample. Sample: peripheral blood. The receptors shown here come from a human donor in a cohort sampled during active COVID-19.

The chain uses TRBV21-1 and TRBJ2-2; whether TRBD1, the table's D call, matches the DNA was not checked. TRBV21-1 has pseudogene status. The CDR3 sequence is 16 residues long. Here the CDR3 reads CASSKAYTGGVGELFF. The CDR3 bases are TGTGCCAGCAGCAAAGCGTACACAGGGGGAGTCGGGGAGCTGTTTTTT.

The CDR3 region is CASSFGQGWYKYEQYF. CDR3 in DNA: TGTGCCAGCAGCTTCGGACAGGGCTGGTATAAATACGAGCAGTACTTC. This rearrangement joins TRBV5-6 to TRBJ2-7, with 8 bases that match TRBD1. CDR3 length equals 16 residues. J gave up 4 bases and V 2 bases, and 11 bases lay outside the gene matches. CDR1 and CDR2 from the germline V gene are SGHDT and YYEEEE. Based on the CDR3 plus reference TRBV5-6 and TRBJ2-7, the full variable domain is DAGVTQSPTHLIKTRGQQVTLRCSPKSGHDTVSWYQQALGQGPQFIFQYYEEEERQRGNFPDRFSGHQFPNYSSELNVNALLLGDSALYLCASSFGQGWYKYEQYFGPGTRLTVT.

The chain employs TRBV5-1 and TRBJ1-4; a weak D match, TRBD1 (5 bases). V gave up 4 bases and J gave up 10 bases, with 17 bases separating them. The CDR3 has 14 amino acids. From germline, CDR1 is SGHRS and CDR2 YFSETQ. This CDR3 reads CASSATQGTGKLFF. In DNA, the CDR3 is TGCGCCAGCAGCGCGACCCAGGGTACTGGAAAACTGTTTTTT.

The rearrangement uses TRBV19 and TRBJ1-5; 8 bases line up with TRBD1. CDR1 and CDR2 from the germline V gene are LNHDA and SQIVND (reference sequence). The CDR3 totals 13 residues. Unmatched junction bases numbered 6, after V lost 8 bases and J lost 6 bases. CDR3 sequence (DNA): TGTGCCAGTTCGGACAGGGCAAGTCAGCCCCAGCATTTT. It yields the protein CASSDRASQPQHF.

V is TRBV4-1 and J is TRBJ1-5; D gene uncertain. With 6 bases removed from V and 4 bases from J, the gap between germline ends came to 13 bases. Germline CDR1 is MGHRA and CDR2 is YSYEKL. This CDR3 has 14 amino acids. The CDR3: CASRGLGFNQPQHF. For the CDR3, the DNA is TGCGCCAGCAGGGGCCTCGGATTTAATCAGCCCCAGCATTTT.

This clone occurred once. CDR3 DNA sequence: TGTGCCAGTAGCACTGTAGCGGGAGACACCGGGGAGCTGTTTTTT. It codes for CASSTVAGDTGELFF. This chain links TRBV19 with TRBJ2-2; 9 nucleotides agree with TRBD2. Germline CDR1 and CDR2: LNHDA and SQIVND (reference sequence). The CDR3 contains 15 residues. J gave up 3 bases and V 6 bases, and 5 bases lay outside the gene matches.

This clone was counted a single time. The chain couples TRBV27 to TRBJ1-1, with TRBD1 identical over 8 bases. The CDR3 covers 13 residues. V lost 5 bases and J lost 5; bases outside the gene matches: 4. Germline V CDR1 and CDR2: MNHEY, SMNVEV (reference sequence). CDR3 sequence reads: CASSPRTGTEAFF. The CDR3 DNA is TGTGCCAGCAGTCCACGGACAGGGACTGAAGCTTTCTTT.

The chain employs TRBV11-3 and TRBJ1-1; D may be TRBD1 (6 bases). The V gene's germline CDR1 is SGHNT and CDR2 YENEEA. V was pared by 8 bases and J by 1 base, with 20 bases between. The CDR3 is 16 amino acids. The CDR3 spells CASSYEGRGWNTEAFF. In DNA, the CDR3 is TGTGCCAGCTCATATGAGGGCAGGGGTTGGAACACTGAAGCTTTCTTT.

This clone has a handful of counts. The V call is TRBV11-2, the J call TRBJ1-6; D unclear. The CDR3 totals 15 residues. CDR1 is SGHAT, CDR2 FQNNGV, per germline. V was trimmed by 2 bases and J by 7 bases, leaving 12 bases between them. DNA of the CDR3: TGTGCCAGCAGCTTATTGGGCAGTTCCAATTCACCCCTCCACTTT. It encodes CASSLLGSSNSPLHF.

The chain uses TRBV28 and TRBJ1-1; D uncertain. Germline loops: CDR1 MDHEN, CDR2 SYDVKM. The CDR3 totals 12 residues. Trimming stripped 8 bases from V and 3 bases from J, with 10 bases between. The CDR3 protein is CASLRADTEAFF. DNA of the CDR3: TGTGCCAGCCTGCGGGCGGACACTGAAGCTTTCTTT. Based on the CDR3 plus reference TRBV28 and TRBJ1-1, the full variable domain is DVKVTQSSRYLVKRTGEKVFLECVQDMDHENMFWYRQDPGLGLRLIYFSYDVKMKEKGDIPEGYSVSREKKERFSLILESASTNQTSMYLCASLRADTEAFFGQGTRLTVV.

V and J are TRBV28 and TRBJ1-4, with a possible D match to TRBD1 (6 bases). CDR3 length: 14 amino acids. Germline V gives CDR1 MDHEN, CDR2 SYDVKM. V gave up 6 bases and J gave up 3 bases, with 11 bases separating them. CDR3 residues: CASSRTVANEKLFF. As DNA, the CDR3 is TGTGCCAGCAGCCGGACAGTAGCTAATGAAAAACTGTTTTTT.

This chain joins TRBV3-1 (or the pseudogene TRBV3-2) and TRBJ2-3; 7 bases fit TRBD2. The germline V gene has CDR1 LGHDT and CDR2 YNNKEL (reference sequence). V gave up 6 bases and J gave up 4 bases; unmatched junction bases: 4. This CDR3 comprises 13 residues. The CDR3 DNA follows: TGTGCCAGCAGTCCTCTAGCGGCAGATACGCAGTATTTT. Encoded protein: CASSPLAADTQYF.

Details on this clone: The junction does not match germline at one end; this may be a read error. This chain uses TRBV7-9 with TRBJ2-1, with a possible D match to TRBD2 (6 bases). Germline loops: CDR1 SEHNR, CDR2 FQNEAQ (reference sequence). This CDR3 region has 13 residues. Here the CDR3 reads CASSVAGSDEQFF. CDR3 in DNA: TGTGCCAGCAGCGTAGCCGGGAGCGATGAGCAGTTCTTC.

The CDR3 DNA sequence: TGTGCCAGCAACACGGATAGTGACGGGAGGGGGGGTACAGATACGCAGTATTTT. Translation gives CASNTDSDGRGGTDTQYF. The chain uses TRBV28 and TRBJ2-3, with 8 bases lining up with TRBD2. The germline V gene has CDR1 MDHEN and CDR2 SYDVKM. The CDR3 is 18 residues long. V was clipped by 7 bases and J by 3 bases; unmatched bases: 18. Looking up the rest from reference TRBV28 and TRBJ2-3 gives the full variable domain: DVKVTQSSRYLVKRTGEKVFLECVQDMDHENMFWYRQDPGLGLRLIYFSYDVKMKEKGDIPEGYSVSREKKERFSLILESASTNQTSMYLCASNTDSDGRGGTDTQYFGPGTRLTVL.

This clone has just one count. The gene calls are TRBV6-5 and TRBJ2-6, with 7 nucleotides matching TRBD1. Germline V gives CDR1 MNHEY, CDR2 SVGAGI. With V trimmed by 6 bases and J by 2 bases, 4 bases remained unmatched. This CDR3 is built from 15 residues. CDR3: CASSSQGAGANVLTF. CDR3 DNA sequence: TGTGCCAGCAGCTCCCAGGGGGCTGGGGCCAACGTCCTGACTTTC.

The chain combines TRBV28 with TRBJ1-2; 9 bases fit TRBD1. Germline CDR1 MDHEN, CDR2 SYDVKM. The CDR3 spans 14 residues. V dropped 8 bases and J dropped 4; count of bases not matched to a gene: 8. The CDR3 loop reads CASVGGQGVYGYTF. The CDR3 nucleotides read TGTGCCAGCGTAGGGGGACAGGGCGTCTATGGCTACACCTTC.

This CDR3 reads CARIRGLEGVAFF. DNA of the CDR3: TGTGCCAGGATTAGGGGGCTAGAGGGGGTAGCTTTCTTT. V is TRBV6-5 and J is TRBJ1-1, with 7 bases that match TRBD1. This CDR3 is 13 amino acids long. Looked up from germline, CDR1 is MNHEY and CDR2 is SVGAGI. Germline trimming cut 9 bases from V and 10 bases from J; bases unmatched to any gene: 14.

The chain recombines TRBV10-3 with TRBJ2-7, with D perhaps TRBD1 (6 bases). V was shortened by 0 bases and J by 3 bases, with 9 bases between the two germline ends. CDR1 is ENHRY and CDR2 is SYGVKD in the germline V gene. The CDR3 consists of 14 residues. The CDR3 is CAISESRGSYEQYV. CDR3 nucleotide sequence: TGTGCCATCAGTGAGTCAAGGGGGAGCTACGAGCAGTACGTC.

The chain couples TRBV6-6 to TRBJ2-1; no clear D. Trimming cost V 7 bases and J 8 bases, with 9 bases left between them. The CDR3 runs 11 residues. Germline loops: CDR1 MNHNY, CDR2 SVGAGI (reference sequence). The CDR3 here is CASIRGDEQFF. Written as DNA, the CDR3 is TGTGCCAGCATCCGAGGCGATGAGCAGTTCTTC.

V gene TRBV4-1 combines with J gene TRBJ1-4; maybe TRBD1 (6 bases). V gave up 2 bases and J gave up 4 bases, with 8 bases separating them. In germline, CDR1 is MGHRA, CDR2 YSYEKL. The CDR3 extends over 14 amino acids. CDR3 coding DNA: TGCGCCAGCAGCCAACAGGGGAATAATGAAAAACTGTTTTTT. Its translation: CASSQQGNNEKLFF.

V is TRBV5-6 and J is TRBJ2-7, with D tentatively TRBD1 (5 bases). Deletions cut 4 bases from V and 4 bases from J, with 18 bases between. The CDR3 runs 15 residues. Germline assignment: CDR1 SGHDT and CDR2 YYEEEE. In DNA, the CDR3 is TGTGCCAGCAGCCCACAGGACCCTGGGGTTTACGAGCAGTACGTC. Translated, it gives CASSPQDPGVYEQYV.

The rearrangement joins TRBV27 to TRBJ1-1; weak D call: TRBD1 (5 bases). V lost 1 base, J lost 1 base, and 7 bases lay in between. Germline V lookup: CDR1 MNHEY, CDR2 SMNVEV (reference sequence). The CDR3 has 14 residues. The CDR3 region is CASSLLGGNTEAFF. CDR3 coding DNA: TGTGCCAGCAGTTTATTGGGGGGGAACACTGAAGCTTTCTTT.

The rearrangement uses TRBV2 and TRBJ2-7; TRBD1 might be the D (6 bases). The CDR3 totals 13 residues. CDR1 is SNHLY, CDR2 FYNNEI, per germline. V lost 9 bases and J lost 2, with 14 bases in between. The CDR3 DNA sequence: TGTGCCAGGGGGACACTTGAAACCTACGAGCAGTACTTC. Amino acids: CARGTLETYEQYF. Drawing the rest from reference TRBV2 and TRBJ2-7, the complete variable domain is EPEVTQTPSHQVTQMGQEVILRCVPISNHLYFYWYRQILGQKVEFLVSFYNNEISEKSEIFDDQFSVERPDGSNFTLKIRSTKLEDSAMYFCARGTLETYEQYFGPGTRLTVT.